The present T cell receptor (beta chain) was sequenced within a study of identical twins. TCRdb ran MiXCR on the 5' RACE reads and lists one entry per CDR3 protein. The sample has about 460,000 distinct CDR3 sequences; 14% are singletons. Germline V gene sequence: CDR1 MGHRA, CDR2 YSYEKL. V was shortened by 4 bases and J by 3 bases, with 15 bases between the two germline ends. This CDR3 has 15 amino acids. The same data also contributed to another study, on yellow fever vaccine responses in identical twins.

This chain connects TRBV4-1 to TRBJ1-2; weak D call: TRBD1 (5 bases). The clonotype originates from a woman between 18 and 29 years old in good health. Sequencing input: CD4+ T cells sorted from blood. The CDR3 spells CASSRQAGTDYGYTF. The CDR3 nucleotides are TGCGCCAGCAGCCGGCAAGCCGGGACCGACTATGGCTACACCTTC.